This TCR beta chain was found in a study of T cells after yellow fever vaccination. Overall study results and limits: Once the booster was given, most primary-vaccination clones reappeared, at approximately 97% for CD4 and around 90% for CD8.

The CDR3 spans 16 residues. Germline V lookup: CDR1 SGDLS, CDR2 YYNGEE. Trimming took 3 bases from V and 4 from J, leaving 17 bases between them. This clonotype was detected only a few times. Antigen: not known. TCRdb itself ran the 5' RACE reads through MiXCR, one entry per CDR3 protein. The data contain about 230,000 distinct CDR3 sequences, more than 6.5% of them singletons. The chain employs TRBV9 and TRBJ1-3; perhaps TRBD1 as D (6 bases). This sequence was found in a man aged 25-40 years who received the YFV17D yellow fever vaccine. Sample: CD4+ T cells sorted from PBMCs, taken on the day of the yellow fever booster vaccination. CDR3 region: CASSALQGQSGNTIYF. The CDR3 DNA reads as TGTGCCAGCAGCGCCCTACAGGGACAATCGGGAAACACCATATATTTT.